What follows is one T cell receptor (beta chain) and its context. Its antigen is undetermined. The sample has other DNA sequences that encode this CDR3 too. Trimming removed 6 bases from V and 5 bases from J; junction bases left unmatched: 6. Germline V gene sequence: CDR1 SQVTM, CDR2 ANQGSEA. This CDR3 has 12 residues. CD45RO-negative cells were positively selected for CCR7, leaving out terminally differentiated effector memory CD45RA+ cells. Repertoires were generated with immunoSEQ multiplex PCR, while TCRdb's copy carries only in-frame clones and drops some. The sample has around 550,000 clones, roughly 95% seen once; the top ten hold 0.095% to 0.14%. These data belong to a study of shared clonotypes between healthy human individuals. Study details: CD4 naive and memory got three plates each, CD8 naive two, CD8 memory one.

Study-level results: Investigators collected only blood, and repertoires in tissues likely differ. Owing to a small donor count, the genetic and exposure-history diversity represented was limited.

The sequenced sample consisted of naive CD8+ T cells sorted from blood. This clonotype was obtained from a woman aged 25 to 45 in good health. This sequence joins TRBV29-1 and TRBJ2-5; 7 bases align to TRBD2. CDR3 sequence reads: CSVVYSGETQYF. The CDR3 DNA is TGCAGCGTCGTTTATAGCGGGGAGACCCAGTACTTC.